The entry below gives a single T cell receptor beta chain sequence along with its context. This entry is derived from a study of T cell clones after liver transplantation. V was shortened by 0 bases and J by 6 bases, with 10 bases between the two germline ends. CDR1 is SGHRS, CDR2 YFSETQ, per germline. The CDR3 consists of 13 residues. Sequencing used immunoSEQ multiplex PCR; TCRdb keeps in-frame clones, though not all of them. The data show just under 60,000 clones, 70% to 80% seen once. Material: CD4+ T cells from blood, obtained at the approximately 16-month timepoint. This TCR came from a human patient who received a liver transplant. The graft donor may have given rise to some T cells. V gene TRBV5-1 combines with J gene TRBJ2-7, with D unresolved. The DNA for the CDR3 is TGCGCCAGCAGCTTGGACTGGGATGTCGAGCAGTACTTC. Protein sequence: CASSLDWDVEQYF.